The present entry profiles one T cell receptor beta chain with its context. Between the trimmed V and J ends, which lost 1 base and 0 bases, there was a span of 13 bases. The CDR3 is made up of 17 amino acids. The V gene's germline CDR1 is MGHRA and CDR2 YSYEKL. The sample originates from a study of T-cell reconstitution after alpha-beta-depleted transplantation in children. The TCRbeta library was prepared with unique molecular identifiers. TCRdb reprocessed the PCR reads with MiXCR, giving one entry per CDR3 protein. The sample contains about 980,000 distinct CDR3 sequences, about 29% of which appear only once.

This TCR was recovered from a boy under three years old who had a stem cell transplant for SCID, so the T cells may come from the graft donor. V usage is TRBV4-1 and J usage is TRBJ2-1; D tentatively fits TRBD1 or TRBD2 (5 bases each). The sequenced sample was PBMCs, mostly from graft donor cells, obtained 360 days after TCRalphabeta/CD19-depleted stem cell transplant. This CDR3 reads CASSQARGASSYNEQFF. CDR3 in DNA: TGCGCCAGCAGCCAAGCGAGAGGGGCTAGCTCCTACAATGAGCAGTTCTTC.